The entry below describes one TCR beta chain. Its antigen is undetermined. General study points: Tumor Tregs overlapped most with tumor, then blood, naive CD4+ cells.

Constant-region reverse primers amplified full-length variable regions, followed by semi-nested Nested Universal Primer A PCR. TCRdb processed the 5' RACE reads anew with MiXCR; each CDR3 protein has one entry. Of tens of thousands of distinct CDR3 sequences listed, around 26% were seen once; the top ten hold approximately 3.3%. The specimen was tumor-infiltrating memory CD4+ T cells sorted from the breast tumor. Subset: memory CD4+ T cells, CD4+CD45RO+CD25-. This receptor was taken from a female donor with breast cancer.

The CDR3 sequence: CASSPETGYANIQYF. As DNA, the CDR3 is TGTGCCAGCAGCCCTGAGACAGGGTACGCAAACATTCAGTACTTC. The chain carries TRBV7-2 and TRBJ2-4, with 7 bases lining up with TRBD1. CDR1 and CDR2 from the germline V gene are SGHTA and FQGNSA. V lost 5 bases to trimming and J lost 6 bases; unmatched junction nucleotides: 10. The CDR3 is 15 residues long.